Each of the 32 T cell receptor beta chains below was sequenced from the same sample in a study of CD8 T cells in Susac syndrome. Reverse transcription of roughly 0.45 to 1 ug RNA used random hexamers. In TCRdb, the immunoSEQ multiplex PCR reads were re-called with MiXCR into one record per CDR3 protein. The data contain hundreds of thousands of distinct CDR3 sequences, more than 70% of them singletons. Sequenced: CD8+ T cells from PBMCs. Every receptor here comes from a human donor with multiple sclerosis.

V gene TRBV27 combines with J gene TRBJ2-3; possibly TRBD1 or TRBD2 for D (5 bases each). CDR1 is MNHEY and CDR2 is SMNVEV in the germline V gene (reference sequence). The CDR3 has 15 amino acids. V was trimmed by 7 bases and J by 2 bases, leaving 16 bases between them. The CDR3 DNA reads as TGTGCCAGCATTCCAGGGACGGCAGTCACAGATACGCAGTATTTT. Protein sequence: CASIPGTAVTDTQYF.

The chain carries TRBV15 and TRBJ1-1; TRBD1 is a possible D gene (5 bases). Trimming shortened V by 0 bases and J by 0 bases, and 8 bases separated the two germline ends. This CDR3 region has 15 residues. Germline V gives CDR1 LNHNV, CDR2 YYDKDF (reference sequence). CDR3 region: CATSRDRVMNTEAFF. CDR3 in DNA: TGTGCCACCAGCAGAGACAGGGTGATGAACACTGAAGCTTTCTTT.

CDR3 loop: CASSIWDSVTDTQYF. The CDR3 bases are TGTGCCAGTAGTATTTGGGACAGCGTCACAGATACGCAGTATTTT. This chain uses TRBV19 with TRBJ2-3; 7 nucleotides match TRBD1. V shed 3 bases and J 2 bases; nucleotides not matched to a gene: 5. The CDR3 is 15 residues long. Germline CDR1 is LNHDA and CDR2 is SQIVND (reference sequence).

This clonotype was counted once. The chain links TRBV13 to TRBJ1-1; tentative D call: TRBD1 (5 bases). CDR1 and CDR2 (germline): PRHDT, FYEKMQ (reference sequence). The CDR3 runs 15 residues. The V end lost 4 bases, the J end lost 3 bases, and 15 bases lay between the germline ends. CDR3 DNA sequence: TGTGCCAGCAGCTCTATGGACACGGGTGACACTGAAGCTTTCTTT. Translated, it gives CASSSMDTGDTEAFF.

V usage is TRBV29-1 and J usage is TRBJ2-2, with 7 bases identical to TRBD1. This CDR3 region has 15 residues. V was pared by 3 bases and J by 5 bases, with 9 bases of the junction left unmatched. CDR1 and CDR2 (germline): SQVTM, ANQGSEA. CDR3 protein: CSVENRQGGTGELFF. The CDR3 DNA is TGCAGCGTTGAGAACAGACAGGGTGGGACCGGGGAGCTGTTTTTT.

The DNA for the CDR3 is TGTGCCAGCAGCTCCGAAATGACGGAAAACTATGGCTACACCTTC. Amino acids: CASSSEMTENYGYTF. The chain is built from TRBV11-2 and TRBJ1-2; D ambiguous. Germline-derived CDR1 and CDR2 are SGHAT and FQNNGV. The CDR3 is 15 residues long. V was cut by 4 bases and J by 2 bases, with 14 bases left in between. Full variable domain (outside the CDR3, taken from reference TRBV11-2 and TRBJ1-2): EAGVAQSPRYKIIEKRQSVAFWCNPISGHATLYWYQQILGQGPKLLIQFQNNGVVDDSQLPKDRFSAERLKGVDSTLKIQPAKLEDSAVYLCASSSEMTENYGYTFGSGTRLTVV.

The chain is built from TRBV19 and TRBJ2-7; 11 bases agree with TRBD2. The V gene's germline CDR1 is LNHDA and CDR2 SQIVND (reference sequence). CDR3 length equals 15 residues. The V gene end was trimmed by 5 bases and the J gene end by 4 bases; junction bases not matched to a gene: 7. In DNA form, the CDR3 reads TGTGCCAGTAGTCAAACTAGCGGGAGACCGTACGAGCAGTACTTC. Translating gives CASSQTSGRPYEQYF.

The chain links TRBV7-8 to TRBJ2-1; D is possibly TRBD1 or TRBD2 (5 bases each). This CDR3 region has 13 residues. Germline CDR1 and CDR2: SGHVS and FQNEAQ. The V gene lost 5 bases and the J gene lost 8 bases, with 13 bases spanning the gap. In nucleotides, the CDR3 is TGTGCCAGCAGCGGGACCCAGGGCCATGAGCAGTTCTTC. Translation gives CASSGTQGHEQFF.

The V gene is TRBV3-1, the J gene TRBJ2-7, with 10 positions matching TRBD2. Germline CDR1 and CDR2: LGHDT and YNNKEL (reference sequence). V lost 3 bases to trimming and J lost 3 bases; unmatched junction nucleotides: 5. The CDR3 runs 15 residues. The CDR3 loop reads CASSHQRGGVYEQYF. The DNA of the CDR3 is TGTGCCAGCAGCCATCAGCGGGGGGGAGTCTACGAGCAGTACTTC.

The chain combines TRBV18 with TRBJ2-1; D may match TRBD1 or TRBD2 (6 bases each). The CDR3 consists of 16 residues. Deletions cut 0 bases from V and 4 bases from J, with 13 bases between. Per germline, CDR1 KGHSH and CDR2 LQKENI. CDR3 sequence (DNA): TGTGCCAGCTCACCACCGGGGGGCGAGTATTACAATGAGCAGTTCTTC. Encoded protein: CASSPPGGEYYNEQFF.

This clonotype came up once. The genes are TRBV20-1 and TRBJ2-1, with 10 bases lining up with TRBD1. The germline CDR1 and CDR2 sequences are DFQATT and SNEGSKA (reference sequence). V shed 3 bases, J shed 3 bases, and the junction held 8 bases outside the gene matches. CDR3 length: 16 amino acids. The CDR3 DNA reads TGCAGTGCTAGGGACAGGGGGTTCAGGGACTACAATGAGCAGTTCTTC. It codes for CSARDRGFRDYNEQFF.

This chain connects TRBV4-1 to TRBJ2-1; 10 bases are a match to TRBD2. Germline V CDR1 and CDR2: MGHRA, YSYEKL. The CDR3 is 13 amino acids. V lost 2 bases to trimming and J lost 9 bases; unmatched junction nucleotides: 1. The CDR3 is CASSQIAGGEQFF. The CDR3 region has the DNA TGCGCCAGCAGCCAAATAGCGGGAGGTGAGCAGTTCTTC.

CDR3 nucleotides: TGTGCCAGTAGTGGGGGGACTAGCGTGGATGAGCAGTTCTTC. It is translated as CASSGGTSVDEQFF. The chain links TRBV19 to TRBJ2-1; 10 bases match TRBD2. V was clipped by 5 bases and J by 8 bases; unmatched bases: 6. The germline V gene has CDR1 LNHDA and CDR2 SQIVND (reference sequence). The CDR3 loop spans 14 amino acids.

This chain connects TRBV4-1 to TRBJ2-1; the match to TRBD1 covers 9 bases. The CDR3 runs to 16 residues. V dropped 1 base and J dropped 0; count of bases not matched to a gene: 1. Per the germline V gene, CDR1 is MGHRA and CDR2 is YSYEKL. The CDR3 region is CASSQVTGGSYNEQFF. The CDR3 bases are TGCGCCAGCAGCCAAGTGACAGGGGGCTCCTACAATGAGCAGTTCTTC.

This chain links TRBV30 with TRBJ1-1; the match to TRBD1 covers 7 bases. V lost 7 bases to trimming and J lost 6 bases; unmatched junction nucleotides: 8. This CDR3 comprises 12 residues. Germline V CDR1 and CDR2: GTSNPN, SVGIG (reference sequence). The CDR3 sequence: CAFSTGLPEAFF. CDR3 DNA: TGTGCCTTTTCGACAGGGCTCCCTGAAGCTTTCTTT.

The chain links TRBV30 to TRBJ2-5; 7 nucleotides agree with TRBD2. J was trimmed by 1 base and V by 1 base; bases with no gene match: 15. CDR3 size: 18 residues. Germline V gene data show CDR1 as GTSNPN and CDR2 as SVGIG (reference sequence). CDR3 in DNA: TGTGCCTGGAGTGCCACCCTCTCGCTAGCGGATATCCAAGAGACCCAGTACTTC. It codes for CAWSATLSLADIQETQYF.

The V gene is TRBV5-6, the J gene TRBJ2-7; D call uncertain. Germline V gives CDR1 SGHDT, CDR2 YYEEEE. Trimming cost V 3 bases and J 3 bases, with 10 bases left between them. CDR3 length equals 13 residues. The DNA of the CDR3 is TGTGCCAGCAGCTCTGACGAACGCTACGAGCAGTACTTC. It codes for CASSSDERYEQYF.

The chain employs TRBV27 and TRBJ2-7, with 7 bases identical to TRBD2. This CDR3 is 12 amino acids long. V lost 2 bases to trimming and J lost 6 bases; unmatched junction nucleotides: 1. Per the germline V gene, CDR1 is MNHEY and CDR2 is SMNVEV (reference sequence). CDR3 amino acids: CASSLPGGEQYF. The CDR3 DNA reads TGTGCCAGCAGTTTACCGGGGGGCGAGCAGTACTTC.

The V call is TRBV27, the J call TRBJ2-1, with 10 bases matching TRBD2. Trimming at V came to 6 bases and at J to 7 bases, leaving 6 bases not matched to a gene. The germline gives CDR1 MNHEY, CDR2 SMNVEV (reference sequence). The CDR3 has 14 residues. CDR3 in DNA: TGTGCCAGCAGATGGAGCGGGGGGGCGAATGAGCAGTTCTTC. Translation gives CASRWSGGANEQFF.

This chain uses TRBV30 with TRBJ2-7; a weak D match, TRBD2 (6 bases). Looked up from germline, CDR1 is GTSNPN and CDR2 is SVGIG (reference sequence). Trimming shortened V by 2 bases and J by 4 bases, and 9 bases separated the two germline ends. The CDR3 extends over 12 amino acids. The DNA of the CDR3 is TGTGCCTGGAGTTCCGGGACTTACGAGCAGTACTTC. This codes for CAWSSGTYEQYF. The variable domain in full, completed from reference TRBV30 and TRBJ2-7, reads SQTIHQWPATLVQPVGSPLSLECTVEGTSNPNLYWYRQAAGRGLQLLFYSVGIGQISSEVPQNLSASRPQDRQFILSSKKLLLSDSGFYLCAWSSGTYEQYFGPGTRLTVT.

This chain links TRBV9 with TRBJ2-3, with TRBD2 matching 7 bases. CDR1 and CDR2 from the germline V gene are SGDLS and YYNGEE. V shed 3 bases, J shed 4 bases, and the junction held 8 bases outside the gene matches. The CDR3 totals 15 residues. This CDR3 reads CASSASSGPPDTQYF. In DNA, the CDR3 is TGTGCCAGCAGCGCCTCTAGCGGTCCACCAGATACGCAGTATTTT.

This chain connects TRBV28 to TRBJ2-7, with 10 positions matching TRBD1. Looked up from germline, CDR1 is MDHEN and CDR2 is SYDVKM. The CDR3 runs 14 residues. V was clipped by 2 bases and J by 6 bases; unmatched bases: 4. CDR3 coding DNA: TGTGCCAGCAGTTTAGGGACAGGGGTTCCCGAGCAGTACTTC. This codes for CASSLGTGVPEQYF.

The chain recombines TRBV6-1 with TRBJ2-7; no clear D gene. Trimming removed 1 base from V and 5 bases from J, with 6 bases in between. CDR1 and CDR2 from the germline V gene are MNHNS and SASEGT. The CDR3 length is 12 residues. The DNA of the CDR3 is TGTGCCAGCAGTGAAGTCGCTAACGAGCAGTACTTC. This gives the protein CASSEVANEQYF.

The chain carries TRBV29-1 and TRBJ2-7; D possibly matches TRBD1 or TRBD2 (5 bases each). Between the trimmed V and J ends, which lost 6 bases and 2 bases, there was a span of 14 bases. Germline CDR1 and CDR2: SQVTM and ANQGSEA. The CDR3 is made up of 13 amino acids. The CDR3 protein is CSVLRASTYEQYF. The CDR3 nucleotides read TGCAGCGTGCTCAGGGCTAGCACCTACGAGCAGTACTTC.

The chain carries TRBV7-9 and TRBJ1-5, with unresolved D. CDR3 length: 14 residues. Germline CDR1 is SEHNR and CDR2 is FQNEAQ (reference sequence). Trimming left V 7 bases short and J 0 bases short, with 10 bases between. The CDR3 reads CASTQLNSNQPQHF. The CDR3, as DNA: TGTGCCAGCACCCAATTAAATAGCAATCAGCCCCAGCATTTT. The full variable domain, its missing parts supplied by reference TRBV7-9 and TRBJ1-5, is DTGVSQNPRHKITKRGQNVTFRCDPISEHNRLYWYRQTLGQGPEFLTYFQNEAQLEKSRLLSDRFSAERPKGSFSTLEIQRTEQGDSAMYLCASTQLNSNQPQHFGDGTRLSIL.

This clonotype has only one observation. This sequence joins TRBV7-9 and TRBJ2-1; no firm D call. With 5 bases removed from V and 6 bases from J, the gap between germline ends came to 14 bases. CDR1 SEHNR and CDR2 FQNEAQ come from the germline V gene (reference sequence). This CDR3 contains 14 residues. The CDR3 coding sequence is TGTGCCAGCAGCCAGCCTGGCTCTGGCAATGAGCAGTTCTTC. Translating it yields CASSQPGSGNEQFF.

V is TRBV12-3 or TRBV12-4 and J is TRBJ1-2, with D possibly matching TRBD1 (6 bases). Trimming removed 5 bases from V and 4 bases from J, with 14 bases in between. The CDR3 runs 14 residues. The CDR3 bases are TGTGCCAGCAGTCACCTGGGACAACTCTATGGCTACACCTTC. Its translation is CASSHLGQLYGYTF.

This clonotype has only a few counts. V and J are TRBV19 and TRBJ2-7; possibly TRBD2 for D (5 bases). The germline CDR1 and CDR2 sequences are LNHDA and SQIVND (reference sequence). The V end lost 6 bases, the J end lost 3 bases, and 15 bases lay between the germline ends. The CDR3 has 14 residues. This CDR3 reads CASSVATNLYEQYF. Written as DNA, the CDR3 is TGTGCCAGTAGCGTGGCGACTAACCTCTACGAGCAGTACTTC.

This clonotype was picked up one time. The gene calls are TRBV30 and TRBJ1-1; no reliable D call. This CDR3 is built from 15 residues. V was trimmed by 0 bases and J by 0 bases, leaving 11 bases between them. CDR1 and CDR2 (germline): GTSNPN, SVGIG (reference sequence). The CDR3 spells CAWSVRKELNTEAFF. CDR3 bases: TGTGCCTGGAGTGTACGAAAGGAACTGAACACTGAAGCTTTCTTT.

The V gene is TRBV12-3 or TRBV12-4, the J gene TRBJ2-3, with 7 bases that match TRBD2. With 5 bases clipped from V and 5 bases from J, the junction kept 7 bases outside the gene matches. The CDR3 is 14 residues long. The CDR3 region is CASSRLASVDTQYF. In nucleotides, the CDR3 is TGTGCCAGCAGTCGACTAGCTTCGGTAGATACGCAGTATTTT.

The rearrangement uses TRBV25-1 and TRBJ2-5; TRBD2 matches at 9 bases. This CDR3 comprises 16 residues. Germline lookup yields CDR1 MGHDK and CDR2 SYGVNS. V was pared by 4 bases and J by 4 bases, with 10 bases of the junction left unmatched. CDR3 in amino acids: CASSGPSSGTGETQYF. The CDR3 DNA follows: TGTGCCAGCAGTGGTCCTTCTAGCGGGACGGGAGAGACCCAGTACTTC.

The J gene is TRBJ2-2, the V gene TRBV27, with D unclear. Trimming cost V 1 base and J 6 bases, with 6 bases left between them. CDR1 is MNHEY, CDR2 SMNVEV, per germline (reference sequence). This CDR3 contains 13 residues. CDR3 coding DNA: TGTGCCAGCAGTTTATTGCTGGCCGGGGAGCTGTTTTTT. It encodes CASSLLLAGELFF.